This is a list of T cell receptor beta chains from one sample in a study of blood T cell repertoires in COVID-19. Clones were read by immunoSEQ multiplex PCR, and TCRdb kept only the in-frame ones, dropping some. Seen here are 250,000 to 300,000 clones, less than 90% observed once, and the top ten hold 12%. The material sequenced was peripheral blood. All receptors come from a woman aged 30 to 39 with COVID-19, enrolled during active disease. Each CDR3 is given with its conserved first and last residue. D genes are given only for firm matches. A clone size is listed for some rows: how often the clone was seen (once, few, many), or a class if it is expanded.

CDR3 protein	CDR3 DNA	D gene	J gene	clone size	V gene
CASQRGQGAFTDTQYF	TGTGCCAGTCAAAGGGGACAGGGGGCGTTCACAGATACGCAGTATTTT	TRBD1	TRBJ2-3	.	TRBV5-5
CASSLSGETQYF	TGTGCCAGCAGCTTATCAGGGGAGACCCAGTACTTC	.	TRBJ2-5	.	TRBV13
CASSDTGYGYTF	TGTGCCAGCAGTGATACCGGCTATGGCTACACCTTC	.	TRBJ1-2	.	TRBV2
CASSLGTATDTQYF	TGCGCCAGCAGCTTGGGGACAGCGACAGATACGCAGTATTTT	.	TRBJ2-3	once	TRBV5-1
CASSQGLNIYNEQFF	TGTGCCAGCAGCCAAGGACTAAATATTTACAATGAGCAGTTCTTC	.	TRBJ2-1	.	TRBV3-1/TRBV3-2
CASREYQDRTKQNSGNTIYF	TGTGCCAGCAGGGAATACCAGGACAGGACAAAGCAGAACTCTGGAAACACCATATATTTT	TRBD1	TRBJ1-3	.	TRBV27
CASSWGERTPLHF	TGTGCCAGCAGCTGGGGGGAAAGGACACCCCTCCACTTT	.	TRBJ1-6	.	TRBV3-1/TRBV3-2
CASSLEAENEQYF	TGTGCCAGCAGCTTAGAGGCGGAAAACGAGCAGTACTTC	.	TRBJ2-7	once	TRBV7-2
CASSPRDSSSYEQYF	TGTGCCAGCTCGCCCAGGGACTCCAGCTCCTACGAGCAGTACTTC	.	TRBJ2-7	.	TRBV18
CASSLGSGGVEKLFF	TGCGCCAGCAGCTTGGGATCAGGGGGCGTCGAAAAACTGTTTTTT	TRBD1	TRBJ1-4	.	TRBV5-1
CASTNQANQETQYF	TGCGCCAGCACTAACCAGGCGAACCAAGAGACCCAGTACTTC	.	TRBJ2-5	.	TRBV5-1
CASSDTAARGYTF	TGTGCCAGCAGTGACACGGCAGCGAGGGGGTACACCTTC	.	TRBJ1-2	few	TRBV6-1
CASSQDLMASGGAYNEQFF	TGTGCCAGCAGCCAAGATCTGATGGCTAGCGGGGGGGCCTACAATGAGCAGTTCTTC	TRBD2	TRBJ2-1	.	TRBV3-1/TRBV3-2
CASSETGISGDTQYF	TGTGCCAGCAGCGAAACAGGGATCTCGGGAGATACGCAGTATTTT	.	TRBJ2-3	.	TRBV6-4
CASSESPGLAGGRETQYF	TGCGCCAGCAGTGAGTCCCCGGGGCTAGCGGGGGGTCGAGAGACCCAGTACTTC	TRBD2	TRBJ2-5	.	TRBV10-2
CASSLQRQGADTQYF	TGCGCCAGCAGCCTACAACGACAGGGCGCAGATACGCAGTATTTT	TRBD1	TRBJ2-3	.	TRBV5-1
CASSQPGTSRTDTQYF	TGCGCCAGCAGCCAACCCGGGACTAGCCGCACAGATACGCAGTATTTT	TRBD2	TRBJ2-3	.	TRBV4-1
CASSRTSGGVIYNEQFF	TGCGCCAGCAGCAGGACTAGCGGGGGGGTAATATACAATGAGCAGTTCTTC	TRBD2	TRBJ2-1	.	TRBV5-1
CASSLAAGGYTF	TGTGCCAGCAGCTTGGCGGCGGGTGGCTACACCTTC	.	TRBJ1-2	.	TRBV5-5